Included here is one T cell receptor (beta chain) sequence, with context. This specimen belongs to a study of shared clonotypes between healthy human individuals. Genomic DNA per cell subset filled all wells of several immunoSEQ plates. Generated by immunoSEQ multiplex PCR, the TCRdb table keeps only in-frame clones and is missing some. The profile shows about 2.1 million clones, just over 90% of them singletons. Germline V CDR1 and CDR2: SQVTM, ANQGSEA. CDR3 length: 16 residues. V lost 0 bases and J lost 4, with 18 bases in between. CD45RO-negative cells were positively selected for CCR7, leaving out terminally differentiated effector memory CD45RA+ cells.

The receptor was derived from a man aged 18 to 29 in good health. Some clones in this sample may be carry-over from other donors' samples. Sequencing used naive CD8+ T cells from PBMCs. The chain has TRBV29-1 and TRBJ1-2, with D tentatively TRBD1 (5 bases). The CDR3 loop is CSVEDKSKVGGYGYTF. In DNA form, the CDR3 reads TGCAGCGTTGAAGATAAGTCGAAAGTTGGGGGCTATGGCTACACCTTC.